The 17 T cell receptor beta chains reported below all come from one sample, sequenced in a study of cytomegalovirus exposure and HLA in healthy donors. The PCR made use of 60 Vbeta and 13 Jbeta primers. Assay used: immunoSEQ multiplex PCR; TCRdb lists only in-frame clones, some missing. Its table lists approximately 50,000 clones. Material: PBMCs. Every receptor here comes from a male donor in good health and CMV-seronegative.

This rearrangement joins TRBV27 to TRBJ1-2; possible D gene TRBD1, 6 bases. V dropped 4 bases and J dropped 4 bases, with 13 bases sitting between them. Per the germline V gene, CDR1 is MNHEY and CDR2 is SMNVEV (reference sequence). The CDR3 contains 14 residues. This CDR3 reads CASSSTGIGYGYTF. In DNA form, the CDR3 reads TGTGCCAGCAGTTCCACAGGGATAGGCTATGGCTACACCTTC.

The gene calls are TRBV10-3 and TRBJ1-3; D not resolved. Between the trimmed V and J ends, which lost 11 bases and 0 bases, there was a span of 8 bases. This CDR3 spans 12 amino acids. Germline CDR1 reads ENHRY; CDR2 reads SYGVKD. CDR3 in amino acids: CASTDSGNTIYF. CDR3 coding DNA: TGTGCCTCGACTGACTCTGGAAACACCATATATTTT.

The CDR3 protein is CSASRDYEQYF. CDR3 DNA: TGCAGTGCTAGTCGCGACTACGAGCAGTACTTC. This chain joins TRBV20-1 and TRBJ2-7; D uncertain. Germline V gene sequence: CDR1 DFQATT, CDR2 SNEGSKA (reference sequence). V lost 3 bases, J lost 3 bases, and 6 bases lay in between. The CDR3 length is 11 residues.

The chain combines TRBV18 with TRBJ2-2; tentative D call: TRBD1 (5 bases). CDR1 is KGHSH and CDR2 is LQKENI in the germline V gene. Trimming left V 3 bases short and J 4 bases short, with 6 bases between. The CDR3 totals 13 residues. This CDR3 is CASSPDTTGELFF. In DNA form, the CDR3 reads TGTGCCAGCTCACCGGACACCACCGGGGAGCTGTTTTTT.

CDR3: CSAPRRETQYF. The DNA of the CDR3 is TGCAGTGCTCCACGCCGGGAGACCCAGTACTTC. The chain uses TRBV20-1 and TRBJ2-5; D remains unclear. Germline V CDR1 and CDR2: DFQATT, SNEGSKA (reference sequence). The CDR3 covers 11 residues. Trimming pared 5 bases from V and 5 bases from J, leaving 9 bases between.

The chain has TRBV7-9 and TRBJ2-7; the D gene is possibly TRBD1 (6 bases). Germline loops: CDR1 SEHNR, CDR2 FQNEAQ (reference sequence). The V end lost 2 bases, the J end lost 4 bases, and 21 bases lay between the germline ends. The CDR3 covers 17 residues. DNA of the CDR3: TGTGCCAGCAGCTTAACCCTTCAATATCGACAGGTATACGAGCAGTACTTC. Translation gives CASSLTLQYRQVYEQYF.

The rearrangement uses TRBV6-6 and TRBJ2-3, with 7 bases aligning to TRBD2. The CDR3 is made up of 15 amino acids. V lost 5 bases to trimming and J lost 5 bases; unmatched junction nucleotides: 10. Germline V CDR1 and CDR2: MNHNY, SVGAGI (reference sequence). The CDR3 region is CASSTGPGEGDTQYF. Written as DNA, the CDR3 is TGTGCCAGCAGTACGGGTCCGGGGGAGGGAGATACGCAGTATTTT.

V and J are TRBV30 and TRBJ2-3, with 11 bases that match TRBD2. V trimming: 4 bases; J trimming: 4 bases; junction bases outside the gene matches: 1. CDR1 and CDR2 (germline): GTSNPN, SVGIG (reference sequence). The CDR3 is made up of 13 amino acids. The CDR3 DNA sequence: TGTGCCTGGAATAGCGGGGGGGCAGATACGCAGTATTTT. This encodes CAWNSGGADTQYF. Full variable domain (remainder filled in from reference TRBV30 and TRBJ2-3): SQTIHQWPATLVQPVGSPLSLECTVEGTSNPNLYWYRQAAGRGLQLLFYSVGIGQISSEVPQNLSASRPQDRQFILSSKKLLLSDSGFYLCAWNSGGADTQYFGPGTRLTVL.

V usage is TRBV6-6 and J usage is TRBJ2-7, with 8 positions matching TRBD1. Germline V lookup: CDR1 MNHNY, CDR2 SVGAGI (reference sequence). Trimming at V came to 6 bases and at J to 3 bases, leaving 4 bases not matched to a gene. The CDR3 loop spans 13 amino acids. DNA for the CDR3: TGTGCCAGCAGCCGCGGACAGGGCTACGAGCAGTACTTC. Translation gives CASSRGQGYEQYF.

This chain connects TRBV4-1 to TRBJ2-2, with 8 bases lining up with TRBD1. This CDR3 contains 13 residues. Germline V CDR1 and CDR2: MGHRA, YSYEKL. The V segment lost 8 bases and the J segment 7 bases; nucleotides outside the gene matches: 6. CDR3 sequence (DNA): TGCGCCAGCGGAACAGGGGGAGTCGGGGAGCTGTTTTTT. It specifies CASGTGGVGELFF.

For the CDR3, the DNA is TGTGCCTGGAGTGCCGAGGGTGGTAGCTACACCTTC. Amino acids: CAWSAEGGSYTF. The gene calls are TRBV30 and TRBJ1-2; D is uncertain. The germline CDR1 and CDR2 sequences are GTSNPN and SVGIG (reference sequence). There are 12 residues in the CDR3. The ends were cut back, 1 base at V and 9 bases at J, with 12 bases in the middle.

The chain joins TRBV25-1 to TRBJ1-2, with D unresolved. Germline V CDR1 and CDR2: MGHDK, SYGVNS. The V gene lost 6 bases and the J gene lost 5 bases, with 19 bases spanning the gap. This CDR3 comprises 15 residues. The CDR3 loop reads CASSALEGGFYGYTF. DNA for the CDR3: TGTGCCAGCAGCGCGCTAGAGGGAGGGTTTTATGGCTACACCTTC.

This rearrangement joins TRBV7-2 to TRBJ1-5; maybe TRBD1 (5 bases). V lost 1 base, J lost 7 bases, and 11 bases lay in between. Germline CDR1 and CDR2: SGHTA and FQGNSA. The length of the CDR3 is 14 residues. The CDR3 loop is CASSLGGYEQPQHF. The DNA of the CDR3 is TGTGCCAGCAGCTTAGGGGGCTATGAACAGCCCCAGCATTTT.

The rearrangement joins TRBV4-1 to TRBJ1-1, with D maybe TRBD1 (6 bases). V was shortened by 0 bases and J by 4 bases, with 15 bases between the two germline ends. The CDR3 sequence is 16 residues long. Germline lookup yields CDR1 MGHRA and CDR2 YSYEKL. Here the CDR3 reads CASSQDSRGSITEAFF. The CDR3 DNA is TGCGCCAGCAGCCAAGATTCGAGGGGGTCGATCACTGAAGCTTTCTTT.

The J gene is TRBJ1-2, the V gene TRBV6-5; possibly TRBD1 for D (6 bases). Trimming pared 5 bases from V and 5 bases from J, leaving 6 bases between. Germline V gene data show CDR1 as MNHEY and CDR2 as SVGAGI. The CDR3 sequence is 11 residues long. This CDR3 reads CASSTGYGYTF. CDR3 coding DNA: TGTGCCAGCAGTACAGGGTATGGCTACACCTTC.

V gene TRBV14 combines with J gene TRBJ1-2, with a possible D match to TRBD1 (6 bases). CDR3 length equals 12 residues. V gave up 6 bases and J gave up 8 bases, with 13 bases separating them. Germline V gives CDR1 SGHDN, CDR2 FVKESK. CDR3 amino acids: CASRVGAGGYTF. CDR3 bases: TGTGCCAGCAGAGTGGGGGCAGGCGGCTACACCTTC.

CDR3 in amino acids: CASSPDHNAYNEQFF. CDR3 sequence (DNA): TGTGCCAGCAGCCCCGATCACAACGCCTACAATGAGCAGTTCTTC. The V call is TRBV9, the J call TRBJ2-1; D is uncertain. CDR1 is SGDLS, CDR2 YYNGEE, per germline. V lost 4 bases and J 2 bases, leaving 13 bases between the germline ends. CDR3 length: 15 amino acids.